This TCR beta chain was recovered during a study of blood T cells in healthy people across ages. Findings and limits, study-wide: Diversity estimated from one million T cells was considered an underestimate.

Healthy Caucasian individuals from Russia aged roughly 6 to 95 served as donors. Each sample gave at least 6.5 million isolated PBMCs. A note on this clonotype: Its antigen is as yet unknown.

Trimming took 4 bases from V and 2 from J; bases not matched to a gene: 12. Per germline, CDR1 MNHEY and CDR2 SVGAGI. The CDR3 has 18 residues. PCR was performed a second time for about 7 to 12 cycles using a sample-barcoded 5' primer and a J-beta primer mix. TCRdb passed the 5' RACE reads through MiXCR, listing each CDR3 protein once. Of some 1.7 million distinct CDR3 sequences listed, over 25% are singletons. The TCR sequence derives from a woman aged 30 to 39 in good health. Material: blood. The chain employs TRBV6-5 and TRBJ2-3; 10 positions match TRBD1. CDR3 nucleotide sequence: TGTGCCAGCAGTTCCACACGACCGGGACAGGGGAACACAGATACGCAGTATTTT. Its translation is CASSSTRPGQGNTDTQYF.